This is a list of T cell receptor beta chains from one sample in a study of control samples from healthy donors and cancer patients. Assay: immunoSEQ multiplex PCR; the TCRdb copy retains only in-frame clones and omits some. Of around 110,000 clones detected, over 90% appear once; the ten largest clones hold roughly 2.7%. The specimen was blood. The receptors here all came from a man aged 30 to 39 in good health. Each CDR3 is given with its conserved first and last residue. Each record gives: J gene, clone size, V gene, CDR3 protein. Rows may omit the clone size; those that give it use once, few, many or a size class.

TRBJ2-5 - TRBV6-5 CATLGQGGETQYF
TRBJ2-5 - TRBV27 CASSLFAGDQETQYF
TRBJ1-1 - TRBV12-3/TRBV12-4 CASSLLRNTEAFF
TRBJ2-3 once TRBV6-1 CASSEGLMVGRTDTQYF
TRBJ1-2 - TRBV3-1/TRBV3-2 CASSQDWEGGGYTF
TRBJ1-2 - TRBV7-8 CASSPGQYGYTF
TRBJ2-1 - TRBV7-7 CASSLNSGAYNEQFF
TRBJ2-2 - TRBV19 CASNNRGGSNTGELFF
TRBJ1-4 - TRBV6-5 CASSPGNGANEKLFF
TRBJ1-1 - TRBV5-1 CASSLEYRGGVETEAFF
TRBJ2-4 - TRBV7-3 CASSDTGTSSKNIQYF
TRBJ2-4 once TRBV6-5 CASSYSGPQTGIQYF